The sequence of this TCR beta chain was determined in a study of CD8+CD57+ T cells in acquired aplastic anemia. Turning to the study itself: Sorted CD4+ plus CD8+ cells gave DNA averaging around 3 ug.

All patients picked for sequencing had shown, by flow cytometry, an expansion of CD8+CD57+ cells. The template for TCR beta VDJ and CDR3 sequence profiling was genomic DNA. TCRdb passed the reads through MiXCR, listing each CDR3 protein once. The sample lists approximately 57,000 distinct CDR3 sequences, around 60% occurring once. Regarding the study as a whole: Sharing between patients and controls was observed for roughly 29 CD8+ CDR3 sequences.

With respect to this clonotype: Its antigen is as yet unknown.

Sequenced sample: sorted CD4+, CD8+, or CD8+CD57+ T cells (not recorded which) from PBMCs. This receptor was taken from a human donor with aplastic anemia.

The DNA of the CDR3 is TGTGCCAGCAGTGAATTGACGGCAGCCCAAGAGACCCAGTACTTC. Translated: CASSELTAAQETQYF. V gene TRBV25-1 combines with J gene TRBJ2-5; no clear D gene. V was pared by 1 base and J by 1 base, with 10 bases between. From germline, CDR1 is MGHDK and CDR2 SYGVNS. CDR3 length equals 15 residues.